This paragraph covers one T cell receptor beta chain sequence. This sample is part of a study of T cell changes during pregnancy in multiple sclerosis. Germline lookup yields CDR1 LGHNA and CDR2 YSLEER. This CDR3 is 16 amino acids long. Trimming left V 0 bases short and J 4 bases short, with 13 bases between. Assay: immunoSEQ multiplex PCR; the TCRdb copy retains only in-frame clones and omits some. The sample carries under 110,000 clones, roughly nine tenths recorded once. The sequencing here drew on peripheral blood, taken before pregnancy. The chain carries TRBV4-3 and TRBJ2-1, with D perhaps TRBD2 (7 bases). This receptor was identified in a female donor with multiple sclerosis, enrolled in a pregnancy study. CDR3 loop: CASSQDRGGPYNEQFF. The CDR3, as DNA: TGCGCCAGCAGCCAAGATAGGGGGGGGCCTTACAATGAGCAGTTCTTC.